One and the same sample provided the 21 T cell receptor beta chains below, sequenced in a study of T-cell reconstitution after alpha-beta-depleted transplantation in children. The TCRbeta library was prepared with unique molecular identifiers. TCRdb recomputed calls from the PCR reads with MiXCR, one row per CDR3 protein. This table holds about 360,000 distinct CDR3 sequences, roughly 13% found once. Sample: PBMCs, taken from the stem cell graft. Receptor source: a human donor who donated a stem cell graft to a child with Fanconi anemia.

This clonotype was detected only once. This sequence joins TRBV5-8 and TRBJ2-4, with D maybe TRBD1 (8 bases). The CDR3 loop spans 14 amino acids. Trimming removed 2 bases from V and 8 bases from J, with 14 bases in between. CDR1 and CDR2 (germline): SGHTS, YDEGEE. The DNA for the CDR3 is TGTGCCAGCAGCTTACAGGGGGGGAAGGACATTCAGTACTTC. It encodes CASSLQGGKDIQYF. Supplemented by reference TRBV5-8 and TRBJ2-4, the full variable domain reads EAGVTQSPTHLIKTRGQQATLRCSPISGHTSVYWYQQALGLGLQFLLWYDEGEERNRGNFPPRFSGRQFPNYSSELNVNALELEDSALYLCASSLQGGKDIQYFGAGTRLSVL.

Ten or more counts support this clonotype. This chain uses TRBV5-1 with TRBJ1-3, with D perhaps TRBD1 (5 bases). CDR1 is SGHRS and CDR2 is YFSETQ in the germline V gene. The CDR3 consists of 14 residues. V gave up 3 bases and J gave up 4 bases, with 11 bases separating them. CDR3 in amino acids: CASSSQGTGNTIYF. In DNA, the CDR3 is TGCGCCAGCAGCTCACAAGGGACGGGAAACACCATATATTTT.

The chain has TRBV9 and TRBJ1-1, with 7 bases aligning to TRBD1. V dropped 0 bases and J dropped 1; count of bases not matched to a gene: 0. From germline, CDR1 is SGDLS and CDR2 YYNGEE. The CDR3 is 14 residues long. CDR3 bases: TGTGCCAGCAGCGTAGGACAGGGGAACACTGAAGCTTTCTTT. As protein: CASSVGQGNTEAFF.

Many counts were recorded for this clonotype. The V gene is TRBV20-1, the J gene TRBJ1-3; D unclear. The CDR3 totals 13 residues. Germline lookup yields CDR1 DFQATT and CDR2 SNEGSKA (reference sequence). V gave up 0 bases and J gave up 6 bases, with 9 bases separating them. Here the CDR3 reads CSAREGNENTIYF. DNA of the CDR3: TGCAGTGCTAGAGAGGGCAACGAAAACACCATATATTTT.

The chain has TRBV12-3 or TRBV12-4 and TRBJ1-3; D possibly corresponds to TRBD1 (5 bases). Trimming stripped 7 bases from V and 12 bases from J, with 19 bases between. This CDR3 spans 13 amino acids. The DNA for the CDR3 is TGTGCCAGCAAACCCAGGGAGGGGTTTGGCATATATTTT. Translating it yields CASKPREGFGIYF.

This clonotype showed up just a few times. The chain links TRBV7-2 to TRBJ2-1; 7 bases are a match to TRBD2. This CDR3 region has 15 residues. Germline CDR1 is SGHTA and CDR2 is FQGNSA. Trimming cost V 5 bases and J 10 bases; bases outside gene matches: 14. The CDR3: CASSPSGTVPVEQFF. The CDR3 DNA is TGTGCCAGCAGCCCAAGCGGGACTGTTCCTGTCGAGCAGTTCTTC.

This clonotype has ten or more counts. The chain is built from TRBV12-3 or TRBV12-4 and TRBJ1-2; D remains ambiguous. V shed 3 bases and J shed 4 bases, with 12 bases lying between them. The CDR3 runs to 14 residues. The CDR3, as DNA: TGTGCCAGCAGTTTTCGGGGAAGTGGCTATGGCTACACCTTC. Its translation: CASSFRGSGYGYTF.

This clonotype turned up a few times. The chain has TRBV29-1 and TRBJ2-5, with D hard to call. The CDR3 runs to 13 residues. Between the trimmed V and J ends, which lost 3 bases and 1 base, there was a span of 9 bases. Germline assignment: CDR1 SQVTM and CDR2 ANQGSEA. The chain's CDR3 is CSVDHAPQETQYF. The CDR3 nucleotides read TGCAGCGTTGATCACGCACCCCAAGAGACCCAGTACTTC.

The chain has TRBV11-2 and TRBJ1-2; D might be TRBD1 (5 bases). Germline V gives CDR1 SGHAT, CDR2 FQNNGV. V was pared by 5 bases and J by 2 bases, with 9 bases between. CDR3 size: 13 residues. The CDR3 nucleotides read TGTGCCAGCAGCCAGGGCCGAAACTATGGCTACACCTTC. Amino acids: CASSQGRNYGYTF.

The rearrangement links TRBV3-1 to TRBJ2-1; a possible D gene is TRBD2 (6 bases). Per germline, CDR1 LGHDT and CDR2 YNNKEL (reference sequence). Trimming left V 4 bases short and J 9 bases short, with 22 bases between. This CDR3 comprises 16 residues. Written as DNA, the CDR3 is TGTGCCAGCAGCCGGGGATTTACGACGGGGGTCGGTGAGCAGTTCTTC. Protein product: CASSRGFTTGVGEQFF.

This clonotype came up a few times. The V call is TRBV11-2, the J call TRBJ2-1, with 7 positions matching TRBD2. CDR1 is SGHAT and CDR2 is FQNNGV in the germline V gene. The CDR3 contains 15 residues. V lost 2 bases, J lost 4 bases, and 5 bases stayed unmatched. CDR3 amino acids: CASSLQGGLYNEQFF. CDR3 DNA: TGTGCCAGCAGCTTACAGGGAGGGCTTTACAATGAGCAGTTCTTC.

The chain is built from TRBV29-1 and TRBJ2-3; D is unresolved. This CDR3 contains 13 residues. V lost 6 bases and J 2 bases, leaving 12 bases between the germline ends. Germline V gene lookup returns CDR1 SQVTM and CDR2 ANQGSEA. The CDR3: CSVPTENTDTQYF. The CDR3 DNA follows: TGCAGCGTGCCAACAGAGAACACAGATACGCAGTATTTT.

CDR3 sequence reads: CASSLVSWSGEQFF. The DNA for the CDR3 is TGTGCCAGCAGCTTAGTTTCTTGGAGCGGTGAGCAGTTCTTC. The chain joins TRBV11-2 to TRBJ2-1; D might be TRBD2 (5 bases). V lost 1 base and J 9 bases, leaving 13 bases between the germline ends. The germline gives CDR1 SGHAT, CDR2 FQNNGV. This CDR3 spans 14 amino acids.

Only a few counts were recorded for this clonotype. The CDR3 sequence: CASSLTTGRGPEAFF. The CDR3 DNA is TGTGCCAGCAGCCTGACGACAGGGCGAGGCCCTGAAGCTTTCTTT. J is TRBJ1-1 and V is TRBV4-2, with 7 bases fitting TRBD1. Germline lookup yields CDR1 LGHNA and CDR2 YNFKEQ. CDR3 length: 15 residues. V dropped 4 bases and J dropped 6; count of bases not matched to a gene: 11.

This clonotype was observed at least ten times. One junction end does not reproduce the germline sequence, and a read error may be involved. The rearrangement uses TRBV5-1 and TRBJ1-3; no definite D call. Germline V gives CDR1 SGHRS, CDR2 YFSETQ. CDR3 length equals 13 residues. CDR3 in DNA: TGTGCCAGCAGCCTTGACGGAGGAAACACCATATATTTT. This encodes CASSLDGGNTIYF.

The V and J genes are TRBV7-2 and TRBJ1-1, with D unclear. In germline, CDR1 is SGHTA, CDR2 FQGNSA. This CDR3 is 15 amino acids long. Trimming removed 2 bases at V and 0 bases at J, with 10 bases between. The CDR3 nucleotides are TGTGCCAGCAGCTTAAGGGTCGCGATGAACACTGAAGCTTTCTTT. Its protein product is CASSLRVAMNTEAFF.

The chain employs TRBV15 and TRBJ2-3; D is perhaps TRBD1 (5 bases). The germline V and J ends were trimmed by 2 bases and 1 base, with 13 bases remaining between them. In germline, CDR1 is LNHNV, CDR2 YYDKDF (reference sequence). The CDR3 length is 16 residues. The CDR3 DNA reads TGTGCCACCAGCAGAACCCGGACACCCCGCACAGATACGCAGTATTTT. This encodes CATSRTRTPRTDTQYF. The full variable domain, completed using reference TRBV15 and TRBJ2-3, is DAMVIQNPRYQVTQFGKPVTLSCSQTLNHNVMYWYQQKSSQAPKLLFHYYDKDFNNEADTPDNFQSRRPNTSFCFLDIRSPGLGDTAMYLCATSRTRTPRTDTQYFGPGTRLTVL.

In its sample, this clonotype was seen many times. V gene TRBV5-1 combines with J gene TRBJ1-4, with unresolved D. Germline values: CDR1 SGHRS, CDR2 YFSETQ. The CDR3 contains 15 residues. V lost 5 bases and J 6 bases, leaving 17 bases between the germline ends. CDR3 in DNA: TGCGCCAGCAGTTATGGGCCGTCTAAGGATGAAAAACTGTTTTTT. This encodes CASSYGPSKDEKLFF.

CDR3: CASSPPGAYNEQFF. DNA for the CDR3: TGCGCCAGCAGCCCGCCCGGGGCCTACAATGAGCAGTTCTTC. This chain uses TRBV4-1 with TRBJ2-1; perhaps TRBD2 as D (5 bases). The CDR3 runs 14 residues. Germline assignment: CDR1 MGHRA and CDR2 YSYEKL. Trimming took off 4 bases at V and 2 bases at J, with 9 bases between the two ends.

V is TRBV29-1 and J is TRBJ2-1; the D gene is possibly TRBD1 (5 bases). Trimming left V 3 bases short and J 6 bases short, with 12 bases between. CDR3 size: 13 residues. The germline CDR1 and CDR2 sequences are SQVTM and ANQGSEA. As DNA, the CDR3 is TGCAGCGTTGATCGTGGCAGGGCCAATGAGCAGTTCTTC. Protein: CSVDRGRANEQFF.

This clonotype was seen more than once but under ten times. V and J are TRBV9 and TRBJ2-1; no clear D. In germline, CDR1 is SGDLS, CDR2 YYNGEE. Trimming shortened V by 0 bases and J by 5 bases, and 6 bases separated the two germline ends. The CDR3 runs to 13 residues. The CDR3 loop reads CASSVAGHNEQFF. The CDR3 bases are TGTGCCAGCAGCGTAGCAGGACACAATGAGCAGTTCTTC. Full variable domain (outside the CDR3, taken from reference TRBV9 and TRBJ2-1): DSGVTQTPKHLITATGQRVTLRCSPRSGDLSVYWYQQSLDQGLQFLIQYYNGEERAKGNILERFSAQQFPDLHSELNLSSLELGDSALYFCASSVAGHNEQFFGPGTRLTVL.